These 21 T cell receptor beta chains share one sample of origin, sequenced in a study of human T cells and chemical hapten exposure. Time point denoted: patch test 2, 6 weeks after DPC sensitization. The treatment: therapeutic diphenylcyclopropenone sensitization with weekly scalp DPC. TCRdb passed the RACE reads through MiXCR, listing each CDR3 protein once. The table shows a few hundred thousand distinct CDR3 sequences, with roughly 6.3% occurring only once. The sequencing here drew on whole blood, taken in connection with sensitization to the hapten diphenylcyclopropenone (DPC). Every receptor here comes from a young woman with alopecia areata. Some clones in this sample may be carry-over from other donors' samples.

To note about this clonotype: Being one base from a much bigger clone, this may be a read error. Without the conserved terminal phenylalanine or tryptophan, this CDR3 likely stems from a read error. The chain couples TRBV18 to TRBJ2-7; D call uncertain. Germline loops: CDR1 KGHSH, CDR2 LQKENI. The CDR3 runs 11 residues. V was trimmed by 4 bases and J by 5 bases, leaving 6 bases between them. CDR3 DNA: TGTGCCAGCTCACAAGGTAACGAGCAGTACTCC. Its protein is CASSQGNEQYS.

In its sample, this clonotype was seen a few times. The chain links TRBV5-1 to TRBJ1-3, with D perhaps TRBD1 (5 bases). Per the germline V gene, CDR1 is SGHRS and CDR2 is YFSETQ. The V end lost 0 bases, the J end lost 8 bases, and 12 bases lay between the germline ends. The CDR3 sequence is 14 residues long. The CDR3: CASSLAQGFDTIYF. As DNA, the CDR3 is TGCGCCAGCAGCTTGGCCCAGGGTTTTGACACCATATATTTT. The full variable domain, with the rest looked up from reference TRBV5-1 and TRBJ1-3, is KAGVTQTPRYLIKTRGQQVTLSCSPISGHRSVSWYQQTPGQGLQFLFEYFSETQRNKGNFPGRFSGRQFSNSRSEMNVSTLELGDSALYLCASSLAQGFDTIYFGEGSWLTVV.

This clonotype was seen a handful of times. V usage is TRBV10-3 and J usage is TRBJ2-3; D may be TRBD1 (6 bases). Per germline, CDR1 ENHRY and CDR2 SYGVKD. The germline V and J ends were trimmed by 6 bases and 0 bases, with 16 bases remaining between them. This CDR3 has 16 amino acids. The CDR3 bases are TGTGCCATCAGCGTTCCGACAGGCGGTAGCACAGATACGCAGTATTTT. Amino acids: CAISVPTGGSTDTQYF.

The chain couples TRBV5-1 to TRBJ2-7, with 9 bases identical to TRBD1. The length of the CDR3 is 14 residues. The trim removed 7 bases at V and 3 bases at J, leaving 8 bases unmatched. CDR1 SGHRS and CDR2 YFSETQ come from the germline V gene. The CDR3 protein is CASRPGQGIYEQYF. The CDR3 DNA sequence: TGCGCCAGCCGCCCGGGACAGGGCATCTACGAGCAGTACTTC.

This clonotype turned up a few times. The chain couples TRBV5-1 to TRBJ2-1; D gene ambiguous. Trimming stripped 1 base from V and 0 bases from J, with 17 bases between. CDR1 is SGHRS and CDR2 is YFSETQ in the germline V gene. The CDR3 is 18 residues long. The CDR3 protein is CASSLPRTESSSYNEQFF. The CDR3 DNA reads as TGCGCCAGCAGCTTGCCTCGGACGGAATCAAGCTCCTACAATGAGCAGTTCTTC.

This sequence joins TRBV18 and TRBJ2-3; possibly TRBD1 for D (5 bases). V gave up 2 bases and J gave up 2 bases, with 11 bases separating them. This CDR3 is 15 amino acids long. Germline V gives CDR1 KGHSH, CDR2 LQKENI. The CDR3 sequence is CASSPTNRNTDTQYF. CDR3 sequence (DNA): TGTGCCAGCTCACCAACGAACAGGAACACAGATACGCAGTATTTT.

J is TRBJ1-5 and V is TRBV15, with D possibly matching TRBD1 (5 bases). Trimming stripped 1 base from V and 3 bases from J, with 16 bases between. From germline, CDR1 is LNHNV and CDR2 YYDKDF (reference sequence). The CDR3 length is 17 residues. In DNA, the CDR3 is TGTGCCACCAGCAGAGGGGCCCCAGGGACCTACAATCAGCCCCAGCATTTT. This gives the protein CATSRGAPGTYNQPQHF.

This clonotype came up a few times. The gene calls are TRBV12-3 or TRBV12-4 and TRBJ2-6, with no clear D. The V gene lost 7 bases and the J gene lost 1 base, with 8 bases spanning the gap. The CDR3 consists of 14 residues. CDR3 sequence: CASTLASGANVLTF. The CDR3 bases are TGTGCCAGCACCTTGGCTTCTGGGGCCAACGTCCTGACTTTC.

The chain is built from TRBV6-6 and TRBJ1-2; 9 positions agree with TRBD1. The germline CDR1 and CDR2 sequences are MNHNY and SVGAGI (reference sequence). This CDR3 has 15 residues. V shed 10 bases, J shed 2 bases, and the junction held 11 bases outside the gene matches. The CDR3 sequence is CATLIYRGRNYGYTF. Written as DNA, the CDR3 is TGTGCCACCTTAATATACAGGGGGCGCAACTATGGCTACACCTTC.

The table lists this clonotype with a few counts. CDR3 in amino acids: CASRTDRADYGYTF. The CDR3 DNA is TGTGCCAGCCGAACGGACAGGGCTGACTATGGCTACACCTTC. The chain combines TRBV12-3 or TRBV12-4 with TRBJ1-2; 8 nucleotides match TRBD1. The length of the CDR3 is 14 residues. Losses at the gene ends were 8 bases for V and 3 bases for J; bases not matched to a gene: 8.

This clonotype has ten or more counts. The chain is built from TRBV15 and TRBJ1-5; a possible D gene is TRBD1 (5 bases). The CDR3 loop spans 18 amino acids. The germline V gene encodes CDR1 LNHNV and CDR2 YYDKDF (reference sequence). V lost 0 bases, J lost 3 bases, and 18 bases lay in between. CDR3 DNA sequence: TGTGCCACCAGCAGAGAGGTAAATACAGGCGTCTTCAATCAGCCCCAGCATTTT. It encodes CATSREVNTGVFNQPQHF.

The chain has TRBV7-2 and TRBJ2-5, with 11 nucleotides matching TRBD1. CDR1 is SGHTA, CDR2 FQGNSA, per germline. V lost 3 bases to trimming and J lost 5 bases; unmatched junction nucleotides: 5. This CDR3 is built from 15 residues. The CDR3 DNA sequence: TGTGCCAGCAGCTTGGGACAGGGGGGGCACGAGACCCAGTACTTC. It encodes CASSLGQGGHETQYF.

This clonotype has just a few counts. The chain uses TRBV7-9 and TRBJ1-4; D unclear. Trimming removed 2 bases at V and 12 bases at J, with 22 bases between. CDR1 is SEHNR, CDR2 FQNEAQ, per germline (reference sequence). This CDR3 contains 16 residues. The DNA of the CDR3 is TGTGCCAGCAGCTTATTCGGTGCCGGGCCTGACGGGGAACTGTTTTTT. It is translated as CASSLFGAGPDGELFF.

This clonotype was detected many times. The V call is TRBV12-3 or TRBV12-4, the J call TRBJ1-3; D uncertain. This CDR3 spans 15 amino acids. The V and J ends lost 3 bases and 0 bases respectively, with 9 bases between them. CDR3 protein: CASSFSGFSGNTIYF. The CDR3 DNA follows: TGTGCCAGCAGTTTTTCGGGGTTCTCTGGAAACACCATATATTTT.

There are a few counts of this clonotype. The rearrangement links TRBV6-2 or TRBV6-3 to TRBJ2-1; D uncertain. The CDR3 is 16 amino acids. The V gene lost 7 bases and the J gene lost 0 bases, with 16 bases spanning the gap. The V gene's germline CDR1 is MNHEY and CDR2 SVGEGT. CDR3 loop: CASNKADWSSYNEQFF. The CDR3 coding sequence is TGTGCCAGCAATAAAGCTGACTGGAGCTCCTACAATGAGCAGTTCTTC.

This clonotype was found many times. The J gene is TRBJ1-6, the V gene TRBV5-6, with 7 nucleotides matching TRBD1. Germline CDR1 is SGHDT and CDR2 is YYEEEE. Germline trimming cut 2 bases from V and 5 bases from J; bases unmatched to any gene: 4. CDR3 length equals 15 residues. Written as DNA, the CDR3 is TGTGCCAGCAGCTTCGGGGACAGAGATAATTCACCCCTCCACTTT. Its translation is CASSFGDRDNSPLHF.

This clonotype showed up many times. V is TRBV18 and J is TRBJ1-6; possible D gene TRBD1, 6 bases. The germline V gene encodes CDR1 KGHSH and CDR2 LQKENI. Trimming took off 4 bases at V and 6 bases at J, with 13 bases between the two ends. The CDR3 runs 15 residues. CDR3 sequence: CASSRDGGGNSPLHF. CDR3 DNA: TGTGCCAGCTCACGCGACGGGGGCGGTAATTCACCCCTCCACTTT.

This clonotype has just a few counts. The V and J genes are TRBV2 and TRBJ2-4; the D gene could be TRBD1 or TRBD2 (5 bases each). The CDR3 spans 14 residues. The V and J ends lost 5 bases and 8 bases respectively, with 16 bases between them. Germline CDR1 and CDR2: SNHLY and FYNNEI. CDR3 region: CASSSGTAEYIQYF. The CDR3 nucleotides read TGTGCCAGCAGTTCCGGGACGGCGGAGTACATTCAGTACTTC. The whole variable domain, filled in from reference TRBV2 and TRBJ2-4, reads EPEVTQTPSHQVTQMGQEVILRCVPISNHLYFYWYRQILGQKVEFLVSFYNNEISEKSEIFDDQFSVERPDGSNFTLKIRSTKLEDSAMYFCASSSGTAEYIQYFGAGTRLSVL.

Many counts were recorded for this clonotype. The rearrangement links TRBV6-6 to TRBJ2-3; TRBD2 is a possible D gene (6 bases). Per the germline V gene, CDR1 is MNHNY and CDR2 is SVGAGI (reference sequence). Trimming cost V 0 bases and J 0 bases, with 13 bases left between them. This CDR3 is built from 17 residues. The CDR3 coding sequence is TGTGCCAGCAGTTACTCGTTAACTAGCACTAGCACAGATACGCAGTATTTT. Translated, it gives CASSYSLTSTSTDTQYF.

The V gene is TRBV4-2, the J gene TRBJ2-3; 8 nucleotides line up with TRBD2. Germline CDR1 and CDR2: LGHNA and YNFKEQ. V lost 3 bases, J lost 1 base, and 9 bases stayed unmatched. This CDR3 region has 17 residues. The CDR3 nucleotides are TGTGCCAGCAGCCAGGGGGTAGCGGGGTTACGCACAGATACGCAGTATTTT. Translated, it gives CASSQGVAGLRTDTQYF.

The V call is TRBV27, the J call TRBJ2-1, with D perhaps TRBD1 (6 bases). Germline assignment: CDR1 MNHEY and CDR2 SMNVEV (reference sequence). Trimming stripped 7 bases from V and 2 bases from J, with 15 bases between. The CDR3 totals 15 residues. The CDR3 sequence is CASTPGQPTYNEQFF. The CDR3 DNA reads TGTGCCAGCACCCCCGGACAGCCAACCTACAATGAGCAGTTCTTC.